This entry lists 30 T cell receptor beta chains sequenced from one sample in a study of blood T cell repertoires in COVID-19. TCRdb's table, derived via immunoSEQ multiplex PCR, lists solely in-frame clones and lacks some. The data hold some 220,000 clones, with approximately 92% observed a single time. The specimen sequenced was PBMCs or T cells enriched from blood (not recorded which). The receptor source for this set is a woman in her late teens or twenties in a cohort exposed to, infected with or recovered from COVID-19 (not recorded which).

V and J are TRBV2 and TRBJ2-1, with D maybe TRBD2 (6 bases). There are 12 residues in the CDR3. Germline CDR1 SNHLY, CDR2 FYNNEI. V was shortened by 3 bases and J by 7 bases, with 7 bases between the two germline ends. CDR3 nucleotides: TGTGCCAGCAGTGAGGACTATAATGAGCAGTTCTTC. Translation gives CASSEDYNEQFF.

The rearrangement uses TRBV27 and TRBJ2-3, with 11 positions matching TRBD2. This CDR3 is 15 amino acids long. The V gene's germline CDR1 is MNHEY and CDR2 SMNVEV (reference sequence). V dropped 2 bases and J dropped 6; count of bases not matched to a gene: 4. CDR3 nucleotides: TGTGCCAGCAGTTTAATAGCGGGGGGGTTGGATACGCAGTATTTT. Its protein product is CASSLIAGGLDTQYF.

The rearrangement uses TRBV30 and TRBJ2-1; D not certain. CDR3 length: 14 residues. V lost 1 base and J 0 bases, leaving 7 bases between the germline ends. The germline V gene encodes CDR1 GTSNPN and CDR2 SVGIG (reference sequence). The CDR3 sequence: CAWSGLISYNEQFF. The CDR3 region has the DNA TGTGCCTGGAGTGGACTCATCTCCTACAATGAGCAGTTCTTC.

This sequence joins TRBV24-1 and TRBJ2-1; tentatively, D is TRBD2 (5 bases). The germline V gene encodes CDR1 KGHDR and CDR2 SFDVKD. The CDR3 runs to 13 residues. V was pared by 4 bases and J by 12 bases, with 15 bases between. The CDR3 here is CATSDPTSFLQFF. Written as DNA, the CDR3 is TGTGCCACCAGTGACCCTACTAGTTTCTTGCAGTTCTTC.

This chain connects TRBV5-6 to TRBJ2-7; tentatively, D is TRBD1 (6 bases). This CDR3 contains 15 residues. Germline CDR1 and CDR2: SGHDT and YYEEEE. V dropped 0 bases and J dropped 6 bases, with 16 bases sitting between them. The DNA for the CDR3 is TGTGCCAGCAGCTTGGGTCAGGGGAGTTCAGGCGAGCAGTACTTC. It is translated as CASSLGQGSSGEQYF.

The CDR3 DNA reads TGTGCCAGCAGCCCGAGGACTAGCGGAGCAGATACGCAGTATTTT. Residues: CASSPRTSGADTQYF. The rearrangement uses TRBV5-5 and TRBJ2-3, with 10 bases fitting TRBD2. The CDR3 is made up of 15 amino acids. The germline CDR1 and CDR2 sequences are SGHKS and YYEKEE (reference sequence). V gave up 4 bases and J gave up 4 bases; unmatched junction bases: 6.

The chain is built from TRBV4-2 and TRBJ2-5, with TRBD1 identical over 12 bases. V trimming: 4 bases; J trimming: 4 bases; junction bases outside the gene matches: 1. Germline values: CDR1 LGHNA, CDR2 YNFKEQ. This CDR3 comprises 14 residues. Here the CDR3 reads CASSPGQGAETQYF. The CDR3 DNA is TGTGCCAGCAGCCCGGGACAGGGGGCAGAGACCCAGTACTTC.

This chain connects TRBV2 to TRBJ1-2, with D perhaps matching TRBD1 (6 bases). V was cut by 3 bases and J by 4 bases, with 18 bases left in between. Germline V gene data show CDR1 as SNHLY and CDR2 as FYNNEI. The CDR3 is 16 residues long. The CDR3 spells CASSDRDTPRTYGYTF. The CDR3 coding sequence is TGTGCCAGCAGTGACCGGGACACCCCCCGCACCTATGGCTACACCTTC.

J is TRBJ2-7 and V is TRBV24-1; 12 nucleotides line up with TRBD2. CDR3 length: 16 amino acids. V dropped 5 bases and J dropped 5; count of bases not matched to a gene: 9. Germline V lookup: CDR1 KGHDR, CDR2 SFDVKD. Here the CDR3 reads CATSAPTSGSRDEQYF. DNA of the CDR3: TGTGCCACCAGTGCCCCGACTAGCGGGAGTAGGGACGAGCAGTACTTC.

The rearrangement uses TRBV19 and TRBJ1-3; tentative D call: TRBD1 (5 bases). V dropped 5 bases and J dropped 0 bases, with 8 bases sitting between them. CDR3 length equals 14 residues. CDR1 LNHDA and CDR2 SQIVND come from the germline V gene (reference sequence). CDR3 sequence (DNA): TGTGCCAGTAGTCCACAGGCCTCTGGAAACACCATATATTTT. The encoded protein is CASSPQASGNTIYF.

V and J are TRBV6-1 and TRBJ2-7; 8 bases fit TRBD2. Germline CDR1 MNHNS, CDR2 SASEGT. V shed 2 bases, J shed 4 bases, and the junction held 4 bases outside the gene matches. This CDR3 contains 14 residues. As DNA, the CDR3 is TGTGCCAGCAGTGAAATTCTAGCGGGTTACGAGCAGTACTTC. Translation gives CASSEILAGYEQYF.

The chain links TRBV15 to TRBJ1-2; weak D call: TRBD1 (5 bases). The germline V gene encodes CDR1 LNHNV and CDR2 YYDKDF (reference sequence). V was cut by 0 bases and J by 2 bases, with 10 bases left in between. The length of the CDR3 is 15 residues. The CDR3 coding sequence is TGTGCCACCAGCAGAGATGGGCAGGGAAACTATGGCTACACCTTC. Residues: CATSRDGQGNYGYTF.

The chain employs TRBV7-2 and TRBJ2-6; 9 bases agree with TRBD2. V dropped 1 base and J dropped 1; count of bases not matched to a gene: 8. This CDR3 is built from 19 residues. Germline V gene data show CDR1 as SGHTA and CDR2 as FQGNSA. The CDR3 here is CASSLGPAGGLSGANVLTF. The CDR3 DNA follows: TGTGCCAGCAGCTTAGGGCCAGCGGGAGGACTATCTGGGGCCAACGTCCTGACTTTC.

The chain carries TRBV5-4 and TRBJ1-2; 7 bases map to TRBD1. Trimming at V came to 4 bases and at J to 4 bases, leaving 4 bases not matched to a gene. The CDR3 extends over 13 amino acids. Germline V gene data show CDR1 as SGHNT and CDR2 as YYREEE (reference sequence). The CDR3 DNA sequence: TGTGCCAGCAGCGCGGGACAGAGCTATGGCTACACCTTC. This sequence encodes CASSAGQSYGYTF.

V and J are TRBV9 and TRBJ2-1; 8 bases are a match to TRBD2. V was pared by 0 bases and J by 8 bases, with 7 bases of the junction left unmatched. Germline V lookup: CDR1 SGDLS, CDR2 YYNGEE. The CDR3 totals 15 residues. The CDR3 DNA reads TGTGCCAGCAGCGTAGGCCCTAGCGGGTTGGATGAGCAGTTCTTC. This translates into CASSVGPSGLDEQFF.

The chain is built from TRBV25-1 and TRBJ2-2; no definite D call. The V gene lost 2 bases and the J gene lost 3 bases, with 10 bases spanning the gap. CDR1 and CDR2 from the germline V gene are MGHDK and SYGVNS. This CDR3 is built from 15 residues. The CDR3 loop reads CASSELSGDTGELFF. In nucleotides, the CDR3 is TGTGCCAGCAGTGAACTCTCCGGAGACACCGGGGAGCTGTTTTTT.

V and J are TRBV3-1 (or the pseudogene TRBV3-2) and TRBJ1-2, with D perhaps TRBD1 (5 bases). CDR1 is LGHDT, CDR2 YNNKEL, per germline (reference sequence). This CDR3 is 18 amino acids long. V dropped 4 bases and J dropped 4 bases, with 25 bases sitting between them. This CDR3 reads CASSPTLSGARKTYGYTF. CDR3 coding DNA: TGTGCCAGCAGCCCCACCCTTAGTGGGGCCAGAAAAACCTATGGCTACACCTTC.

The genes are TRBV18 and TRBJ2-1; 8 nucleotides align to TRBD2. This CDR3 contains 15 residues. CDR1 and CDR2 from the germline V gene are KGHSH and LQKENI. V was pared by 3 bases and J by 8 bases, with 9 bases of the junction left unmatched. CDR3 region: CASSPPGLGFYEQFF. The DNA of the CDR3 is TGTGCCAGCTCACCTCCGGGACTAGGTTTTTATGAGCAGTTCTTC.

The chain uses TRBV2 and TRBJ1-6; 8 nucleotides match TRBD1. J lost 10 bases, V lost 3 bases, and 8 bases had no gene match. The CDR3 sequence is 15 residues long. From germline, CDR1 is SNHLY and CDR2 FYNNEI. CDR3 coding DNA: TGTGCCAGCAGTGACGAGTCAGGGGGCATATCACCCCTCCACTTT. Translation: CASSDESGGISPLHF.

V and J are TRBV18 and TRBJ2-7, with TRBD2 identical over 9 bases. Trimming took 2 bases from V and 5 from J; bases not matched to a gene: 7. Germline V gene sequence: CDR1 KGHSH, CDR2 LQKENI. CDR3 length: 15 amino acids. This CDR3 reads CASSPDSGSVNEQYF. Written as DNA, the CDR3 is TGTGCCAGCTCACCAGATAGCGGGAGCGTCAACGAGCAGTACTTC.

V usage is TRBV4-1 and J usage is TRBJ1-2; 9 positions agree with TRBD1. This CDR3 is 15 amino acids long. The germline gives CDR1 MGHRA, CDR2 YSYEKL. The V segment lost 1 base and the J segment 5 bases; nucleotides outside the gene matches: 5. The CDR3 sequence is CASSQGTGQGYGYTF. Written as DNA, the CDR3 is TGCGCCAGCAGCCAAGGGACAGGACAGGGGTATGGCTACACCTTC.

V is TRBV6-5 and J is TRBJ2-2; perhaps TRBD2 as D (5 bases). The CDR3 has 14 residues. The V gene's germline CDR1 is MNHEY and CDR2 SVGAGI. V was shortened by 6 bases and J by 8 bases, with 16 bases between the two germline ends. The CDR3 spells CASSSTIAPGELFF. The CDR3, as DNA: TGTGCCAGCAGCTCGACTATAGCTCCTGGGGAGCTGTTTTTT.

V usage is TRBV9 and J usage is TRBJ1-3; D unclear. This CDR3 contains 13 residues. The V gene lost 6 bases and the J gene lost 1 base, with 8 bases spanning the gap. Germline-derived CDR1 and CDR2 are SGDLS and YYNGEE. The CDR3 protein is CASTRESGNTIYF. The CDR3 DNA reads TGTGCCAGCACGAGGGAATCTGGAAACACCATATATTTT.

This chain joins TRBV10-1 and TRBJ2-1; 11 positions agree with TRBD2. The V gene's germline CDR1 is WNHNN and CDR2 SYGVQD (reference sequence). This CDR3 is 19 amino acids long. Trimming at V came to 0 bases and at J to 1 base, leaving 8 bases not matched to a gene. Here the CDR3 reads CASSESILAGEGSYNEQFF. DNA of the CDR3: TGCGCCAGCAGTGAGTCGATACTAGCGGGAGAGGGGTCCTACAATGAGCAGTTCTTC.

The chain couples TRBV30 to TRBJ1-4, with D perhaps TRBD1 (5 bases). Germline V CDR1 and CDR2: GTSNPN, SVGIG (reference sequence). V lost 1 base and J 7 bases, leaving 13 bases between the germline ends. There are 14 residues in the CDR3. The CDR3 here is CAWSARVFAEKLFF. The CDR3 nucleotides are TGTGCCTGGAGTGCCAGGGTGTTTGCTGAAAAACTGTTTTTT.

V is TRBV18 and J is TRBJ1-2; unclear D gene. V lost 4 bases to trimming and J lost 5 bases, with 14 bases between them. Germline lookup yields CDR1 KGHSH and CDR2 LQKENI. The CDR3 sequence is 14 residues long. The CDR3 protein is CASSQVTAQYGYTF. The CDR3 DNA follows: TGTGCCAGCTCACAAGTAACAGCCCAGTATGGCTACACCTTC.

The rearrangement joins TRBV10-3 to TRBJ2-7; 7 bases map to TRBD1. The CDR3 is 14 amino acids. The germline V gene has CDR1 ENHRY and CDR2 SYGVKD. Trimming at V came to 3 bases and at J to 0 bases, leaving 2 bases not matched to a gene. As DNA, the CDR3 is TGTGCCATCAGTGATGGGGACAGCTCCTACGAGCAGTACTTC. Translating it yields CAISDGDSSYEQYF.

The genes are TRBV28 and TRBJ2-2, with TRBD1 identical over 11 bases. CDR1 is MDHEN and CDR2 is SYDVKM in the germline V gene. CDR3 length: 17 residues. The V and J ends lost 6 bases and 3 bases, in that order; junction bases with no gene match: 9. This CDR3 is CASSTFRDRGDTGELFF. For the CDR3, the DNA is TGTGCCAGCAGCACCTTCCGGGACAGGGGGGACACCGGGGAGCTGTTTTTT.

This rearrangement joins TRBV7-2 to TRBJ1-1, with TRBD1 identical over 7 bases. This CDR3 is built from 13 residues. Germline CDR1 reads SGHTA; CDR2 reads FQGNSA. Trimming cost V 5 bases and J 3 bases; bases outside gene matches: 3. This chain's CDR3 is CASSPDRDTEAFF. The DNA for the CDR3 is TGTGCCAGCAGCCCTGACAGGGACACTGAAGCTTTCTTT.

This chain uses TRBV7-9 with TRBJ2-7, with D maybe TRBD2 (5 bases). Germline values: CDR1 SEHNR, CDR2 FQNEAQ (reference sequence). This CDR3 region has 13 residues. The V end lost 3 bases, the J end lost 5 bases, and 11 bases lay between the germline ends. The CDR3 nucleotides read TGTGCCAGCAGCTTTTATGGAGGCCACGAGCAGTACTTC. Amino acid sequence: CASSFYGGHEQYF.